This entry features one TCR beta chain sequence. This clonotype was detected only a few times. Its specific antigen is unknown. Qualities for individual bases were not recorded, and no much larger clone is one base off. To demonstrate the VDJtools post-analysis software, TCR beta repertoires were profiled from the peripheral blood of over ten young patients with multiple sclerosis. The multiple sclerosis patients were children and adolescents ranging in age from about 6 to 16 years. The sample is drawn from a study of post-analysis software for immune sequencing data (dated by TCRdb to between 2014 and 2017). Background for the entire study: Disease courses on record covered relapsing-remitting, secondary progressive and progressive-relapsing multiple sclerosis, though some patients had no subtype annotation. The patient repertoires were set against about 10 previously published healthy control repertoires from donors whose ages ranged from roughly 6 to 25 years. A subset of samples was prepared in parallel using single-end sample barcoding, then pooled and co-amplified after Illumina adapter ligation.

The method was PCR. Sequencing took place on an Illumina HiSeq 2500. To reduce PCR and sequencing biases, unique molecular identifiers were built into the TCR beta cDNA libraries. Every 1 to 10 million input T cells yielded approximately 500,000 cDNA molecules, meaning each molecule approximated one T cell. The patient libraries were prepared and sequenced with the same protocol used for the earlier healthy control dataset. Within a given batch, samples were prepared together, multiplexed and sequenced on the same HiSeq lane. The paper's data handling went like this. Raw barcoded reads were processed with MIGEC, discarding single-read molecular identifier groups before consensus assembly and CDR3 extraction. Clonotype tables were post-analysed with VDJtools, normalizing diversity by down-sampling all datasets to the smallest sample size. In repertoire overlap clustering, CDR3 amino acid sequences, but not nucleotide sequences, were matched to correct batch-related cross-sample contamination. TCRdb cleaned the public reads at Q25 with fastp, built clones with MiXCR and kept in-frame beta chains. Each entry is one CDR3 protein sequence, shown with its most common DNA and genes. The V and J calls were determined by TCRdb, not by the authors. This sample comprises 700,000 to 800,000 distinct CDR3 sequences, about 27% of them detected only once. The ten most abundant clones make up around 0.56% of the sample.

The germline V gene gives CDR1 as MNHEY and CDR2 as SVGAGI. V is clipped by 2 bases and J by 0 bases, and the sequence between their germline boundaries is 16 bases long. The CDR3 starts with the cysteine, ends with the phenylalanine, and has 17 residues. Just CDR3 DNA is preserved here, 51 bases in frame from base 1. Here is what the overall study found, with its caveats: The control group was slightly older than the multiple sclerosis patient group. When samples were clustered directly using the F measure, samples prepared in the same batch co-clustered strongly, which prompted a batch-effect correction. Patients showed significantly higher frequencies than controls for several TRBV segments, among them TRBV5-6, TRBV5-1 and TRBV20-1. Multiple sclerosis patients had significantly lower normalized Chao1 diversity than controls, a result that suggests substantial peripheral T-cell clonal expansion.

The TCR comes from a girl aged 5-17 years with multiple sclerosis. The rearranged chain carries TRBV6-5 and TRBJ1-1, with TRBD1 tentatively as D gene (5 bases match). The sample was blood. The CDR3: CASSYGSPGRMNTEAFF. The nucleotides read TGTGCCAGCAGTTACGGGTCTCCGGGACGGATGAACACTGAAGCTTTCTTT.